This T cell receptor beta chain was sequenced for a study of blood T cells in healthy people across ages. Germline CDR1 reads MGHDK; CDR2 reads SYGVNS. The CDR3 runs 13 residues. Trimming cost V 7 bases and J 5 bases, with 13 bases left between them. A second about 7 to 12 cycle PCR used barcoded and J-beta primers. Each single sample gave us at least 2.5 million CDR3-containing paired-end reads. MiXCR, run by TCRdb on the 5' RACE reads, gives a single entry per CDR3 protein. The sample holds roughly 830,000 distinct CDR3 sequences, 60% to 80% seen once. Study observations and caveats: Compared with aged donors, long-lived donors showed fewer expanded clones, suggesting selection.

In regard to this clonotype: Antigen unknown.

Sequences were obtained from blood. The sequence derives from a man aged 25 to 40 in good health. This rearrangement joins TRBV25-1 to TRBJ2-3; perhaps TRBD2 as D (6 bases). CDR3 amino acids: CASTFNGGDTQYF. CDR3 in DNA: TGTGCCAGCACCTTCAACGGGGGAGATACGCAGTATTTT.